A single sample gave rise to the 21 T cell receptor beta chains below, sequenced in a study of beta chain features in type 1 diabetes. cDNA synthesis used the whole RNA isolate, giving expressed TCRB sequences. Libraries were prepared by immunoSEQ multiplex PCR; TCRdb keeps only in-frame clonotypes and omits some of them. The sample carries hundreds of thousands of clones, approximately 15% recorded once. Sequenced input: naive CD4+ T cells from blood. These receptors were obtained from a man younger than 40 in good health.

This clone was counted between two and nine times. The chain has TRBV19 and TRBJ2-1, with 8 bases lining up with TRBD2. Germline CDR1 reads LNHDA; CDR2 reads SQIVND (reference sequence). CDR3 length equals 15 residues. V trimming: 6 bases; J trimming: 4 bases; junction bases outside the gene matches: 8. CDR3 sequence reads: CASSEGLAGYNEQFF. The CDR3 region has the DNA TGTGCCAGTAGCGAAGGTCTAGCGGGTTACAATGAGCAGTTCTTC.

This chain joins TRBV23-1 and TRBJ2-3; D gene ambiguous. TRBV23-1 is an open reading frame whose function is uncertain. The CDR3 extends over 12 amino acids. Trimming stripped 7 bases from V and 2 bases from J, with 7 bases between. The CDR3 reads CASTWDTDTQYF. The CDR3 DNA follows: TGCGCCAGCACTTGGGACACAGATACGCAGTATTTT.

This clone was found a few times. This rearrangement joins TRBV18 to TRBJ2-5, with a tentative D call TRBD1 (6 bases). Germline V CDR1 and CDR2: KGHSH, LQKENI. V was trimmed by 3 bases and J by 2 bases, leaving 25 bases between them. The CDR3 spans 19 residues. CDR3 DNA sequence: TGTGCCAGCTCACCTCTGCCCTCTGCAGGGACACCTAGTCAAGAGACCCAGTACTTC. It codes for CASSPLPSAGTPSQETQYF.

There are a few counts of this clone. The V and J genes are TRBV29-1 and TRBJ2-3, with a tentative D call TRBD2 (5 bases). This CDR3 contains 14 residues. The germline V and J ends were trimmed by 3 bases and 2 bases, with 12 bases remaining between them. CDR1 is SQVTM, CDR2 ANQGSEA, per germline. In DNA form, the CDR3 reads TGCAGCGTTGAGCTAGCAGACTTCACAGATACGCAGTATTTT. It translates to CSVELADFTDTQYF.

This clone was recorded a few times. The chain joins TRBV7-9 to TRBJ1-2; D gene unclear. This CDR3 has 14 amino acids. V was shortened by 0 bases and J by 1 base, with 6 bases between the two germline ends. Germline assignment: CDR1 SEHNR and CDR2 FQNEAQ (reference sequence). CDR3 amino acids: CASSLASHNYGYTF. The CDR3 coding sequence is TGTGCCAGCAGCTTAGCCTCCCATAACTATGGCTACACCTTC.

The sample holds a few counts of this clone. V is TRBV4-1 and J is TRBJ2-1, with D possibly being TRBD1 (6 bases). The length of the CDR3 is 13 residues. The V end was cut by 0 bases, the J end by 9 bases, with 9 bases between. Per the germline V gene, CDR1 is MGHRA and CDR2 is YSYEKL. CDR3 DNA sequence: TGCGCCAGCAGCCAAGATCACAGGGTTGAGCAGTTCTTC. As protein: CASSQDHRVEQFF.

This clone was recorded a few times. J is TRBJ2-3 and V is TRBV5-4; 9 positions match TRBD1. Germline-derived CDR1 and CDR2 are SGHNT and YYREEE (reference sequence). This CDR3 is built from 17 residues. Unmatched junction bases numbered 12, after V lost 6 bases and J lost 1 base. The CDR3 protein is CASNTKTGGAGTDTQYF. The CDR3 DNA reads as TGTGCCAGCAACACGAAAACAGGGGGCGCGGGCACAGATACGCAGTATTTT.

In DNA form, the CDR3 reads TGCGCCAGCAGCTTTACCCGAGATTCACCCCTCCACTTT. Protein sequence: CASSFTRDSPLHF. The chain joins TRBV5-1 to TRBJ1-6; the D is unclear. Germline CDR1 is SGHRS and CDR2 is YFSETQ. Trimming took off 2 bases at V and 8 bases at J, with 8 bases between the two ends. The CDR3 has 13 amino acids.

V is TRBV19 and J is TRBJ2-3; D is unclear. The V end lost 6 bases, the J end lost 6 bases, and 7 bases lay between the germline ends. In germline, CDR1 is LNHDA, CDR2 SQIVND (reference sequence). The CDR3 spans 11 residues. CDR3 sequence reads: CASRKWDTQYF. The CDR3 bases are TGTGCCAGTAGAAAATGGGATACGCAGTATTTT.

This clone was counted between two and nine times. The chain couples TRBV5-1 to TRBJ2-3, with 10 bases identical to TRBD2. This CDR3 has 13 amino acids. V trimming: 6 bases; J trimming: 3 bases; junction bases outside the gene matches: 1. Germline values: CDR1 SGHRS, CDR2 YFSETQ. DNA of the CDR3: TGCGCCAGCAAGACTAGCGGGACAGATACGCAGTATTTT. It yields the protein CASKTSGTDTQYF.

The gene calls are TRBV2 and TRBJ2-2; D could derive from TRBD1 or TRBD2 (5 bases each). The germline V gene encodes CDR1 SNHLY and CDR2 FYNNEI. The CDR3 runs 14 residues. V was pared by 5 bases and J by 5 bases, with 12 bases between. The chain's CDR3 is CASSLVRETGELFF. CDR3 coding DNA: TGTGCCAGCAGTCTCGTCAGGGAGACCGGGGAGCTGTTTTTT.

V and J are TRBV5-4 and TRBJ1-4; 7 bases agree with TRBD1. The CDR3 has 15 residues. Germline V gives CDR1 SGHNT, CDR2 YYREEE (reference sequence). Unmatched junction bases numbered 14, after V lost 4 bases and J lost 11 bases. CDR3 nucleotide sequence: TGTGCCAGCAGCCCTGGCGGTGGTGGGGGACAGAAACTGTTTTTT. Amino acid sequence: CASSPGGGGGQKLFF.

This CDR3 is CASRPSGRASYEQYF. The CDR3 bases are TGTGCCAGCAGGCCCTCTGGGCGGGCCTCCTACGAGCAGTACTTC. This rearrangement joins TRBV27 to TRBJ2-7; a weak D match, TRBD2 (5 bases). The CDR3 loop spans 15 amino acids. CDR1 MNHEY and CDR2 SMNVEV come from the germline V gene (reference sequence). Between the trimmed V and J ends, which lost 6 bases and 0 bases, there was a span of 15 bases.

This chain uses TRBV6-1 with TRBJ2-7; possibly TRBD1 for D (5 bases). The CDR3 consists of 12 residues. Germline-derived CDR1 and CDR2 are MNHNS and SASEGT. V gave up 3 bases and J gave up 2 bases, with 5 bases separating them. The CDR3 DNA reads as TGTGCCAGCAGTGAGACAGCCTACGAGCAGTACGTC. Protein sequence: CASSETAYEQYV.

The table lists this clone with a few counts. The chain carries TRBV6-6 and TRBJ1-6; D not certain. V was pared by 0 bases and J by 10 bases, with 13 bases between. This CDR3 contains 15 residues. Germline CDR1 is MNHNY and CDR2 is SVGAGI (reference sequence). This CDR3 reads CASSYSEVAGSPLHF. CDR3 DNA: TGTGCCAGCAGTTACTCAGAGGTTGCGGGATCACCCCTCCACTTT.

The rearrangement links TRBV18 to TRBJ2-5, with 15 bases lining up with TRBD2. The trim removed 4 bases at V and 5 bases at J, leaving 8 bases unmatched. CDR1 is KGHSH, CDR2 LQKENI, per germline. This CDR3 has 17 amino acids. CDR3: CASSQRTSGRERETQYF. The CDR3 nucleotides are TGTGCCAGCTCACAACGGACTAGCGGGAGGGAGCGTGAGACCCAGTACTTC.

V and J are TRBV28 and TRBJ2-5; the D gene is possibly TRBD2 (6 bases). The CDR3 has 13 amino acids. Trimming left V 4 bases short and J 2 bases short, with 8 bases between. From germline, CDR1 is MDHEN and CDR2 SYDVKM. CDR3 coding DNA: TGTGCCAGCAGTTCCGGGAGACAAGAGACCCAGTACTTC. Translated: CASSSGRQETQYF.

The chain joins TRBV7-2 to TRBJ2-1; TRBD2 is a possible D gene (7 bases). CDR1 is SGHTA, CDR2 FQGNSA, per germline. Trimming took 8 bases from V and 7 from J, leaving 24 bases between them. This CDR3 region has 16 residues. The chain's CDR3 is CASRSDPGGLGNEQFF. The CDR3 DNA reads as TGTGCCAGCCGCTCAGATCCCGGGGGGCTCGGTAATGAGCAGTTCTTC.

In this sample, this clone turned up a few times. Within the sample, other DNA sequences also encode this same CDR3. This chain connects TRBV20-1 to TRBJ2-5; D is possibly TRBD2 (5 bases). Trimming took off 6 bases at V and 5 bases at J, with 7 bases between the two ends. The germline V gene encodes CDR1 DFQATT and CDR2 SNEGSKA (reference sequence). The CDR3 is made up of 10 amino acids. The CDR3, as DNA: TGCAGTGCGAGGGAGGAGACCCAGTACTTC. Its translation: CSAREETQYF.

This chain uses TRBV15 with TRBJ2-5; D may be TRBD2 (5 bases). Germline V gene data show CDR1 as LNHNV and CDR2 as YYDKDF (reference sequence). The CDR3 length is 14 residues. The V end lost 3 bases, the J end lost 4 bases, and 12 bases lay between the germline ends. The CDR3 nucleotides read TGTGCCACCAGCAGGCTGGCTAGCCGAGAGACCCAGTACTTC. It yields the protein CATSRLASRETQYF.

The CDR3 DNA reads TGTGCCAGCAGCATCCTAGCGGGGGCACAAGAGACCCAGTACTTC. Its translation: CASSILAGAQETQYF. The chain employs TRBV7-2 and TRBJ2-5; 10 nucleotides align to TRBD2. Per germline, CDR1 SGHTA and CDR2 FQGNSA. The V segment lost 5 bases and the J segment 2 bases; nucleotides outside the gene matches: 5. The CDR3 length is 15 residues.